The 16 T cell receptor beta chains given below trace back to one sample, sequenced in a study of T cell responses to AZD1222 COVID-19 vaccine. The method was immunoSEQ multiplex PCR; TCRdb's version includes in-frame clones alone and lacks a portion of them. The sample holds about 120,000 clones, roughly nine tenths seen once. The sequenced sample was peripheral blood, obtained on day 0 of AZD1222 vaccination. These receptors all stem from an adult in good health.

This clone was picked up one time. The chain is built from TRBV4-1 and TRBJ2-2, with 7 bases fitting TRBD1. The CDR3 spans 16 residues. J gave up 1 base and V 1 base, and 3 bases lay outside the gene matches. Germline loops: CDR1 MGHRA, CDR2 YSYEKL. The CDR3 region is CASSQATGWNTGELFF. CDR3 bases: TGCGCCAGCAGCCAAGCGACAGGGTGGAACACCGGGGAGCTGTTTTTT.

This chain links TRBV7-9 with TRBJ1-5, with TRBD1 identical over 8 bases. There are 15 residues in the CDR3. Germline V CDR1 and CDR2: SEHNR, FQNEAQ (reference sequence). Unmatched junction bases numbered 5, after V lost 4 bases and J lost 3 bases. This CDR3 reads CASSSTGQANQPQHF. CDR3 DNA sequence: TGTGCCAGCAGCTCTACGGGACAGGCCAATCAGCCCCAGCATTTT.

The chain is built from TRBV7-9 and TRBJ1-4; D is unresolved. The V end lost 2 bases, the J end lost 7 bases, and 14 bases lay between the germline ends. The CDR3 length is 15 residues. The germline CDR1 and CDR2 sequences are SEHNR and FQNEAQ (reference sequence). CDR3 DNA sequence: TGTGCCAGCAGCTTATTGCCGGGAGGGAGTGAAAAACTGTTTTTT. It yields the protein CASSLLPGGSEKLFF. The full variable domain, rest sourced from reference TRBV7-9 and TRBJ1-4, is DTGVSQNPRHKITKRGQNVTFRCDPISEHNRLYWYRQTLGQGPEFLTYFQNEAQLEKSRLLSDRFSAERPKGSFSTLEIQRTEQGDSAMYLCASSLLPGGSEKLFFGSGTQLSVL.

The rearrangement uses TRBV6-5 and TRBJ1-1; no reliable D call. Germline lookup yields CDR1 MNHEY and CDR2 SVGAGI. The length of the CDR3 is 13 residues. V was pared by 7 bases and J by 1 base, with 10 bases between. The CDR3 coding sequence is TGTGCCAGCACCCCACGGGAGAACACTGAAGCTTTCTTT. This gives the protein CASTPRENTEAFF.

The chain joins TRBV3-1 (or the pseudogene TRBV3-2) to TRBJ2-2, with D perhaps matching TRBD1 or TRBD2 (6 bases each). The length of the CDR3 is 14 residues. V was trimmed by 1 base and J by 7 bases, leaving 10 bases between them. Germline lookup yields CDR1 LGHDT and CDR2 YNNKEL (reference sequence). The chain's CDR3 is CASSQAGAGGELFF. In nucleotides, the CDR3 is TGTGCCAGCAGCCAAGCGGGGGCAGGCGGGGAGCTGTTTTTT.

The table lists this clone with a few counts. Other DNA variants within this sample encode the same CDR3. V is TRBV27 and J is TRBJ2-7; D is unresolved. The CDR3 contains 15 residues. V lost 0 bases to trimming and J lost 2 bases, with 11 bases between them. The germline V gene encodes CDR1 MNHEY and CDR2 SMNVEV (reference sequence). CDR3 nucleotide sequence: TGTGCCAGCAGTTTATCGCGAGACCCGACCTACGAGCAGTACTTC. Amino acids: CASSLSRDPTYEQYF.

CDR3 sequence reads: CASSTGGSTDTQYF. DNA of the CDR3: TGTGCCAGCAGCACAGGGGGAAGCACAGATACGCAGTATTTT. V and J are TRBV4-2 and TRBJ2-3; 8 nucleotides line up with TRBD1. Germline V lookup: CDR1 LGHNA, CDR2 YNFKEQ. The ends lost 5 bases at V and 0 bases at J; junction bases unmatched: 1. The CDR3 runs 14 residues.

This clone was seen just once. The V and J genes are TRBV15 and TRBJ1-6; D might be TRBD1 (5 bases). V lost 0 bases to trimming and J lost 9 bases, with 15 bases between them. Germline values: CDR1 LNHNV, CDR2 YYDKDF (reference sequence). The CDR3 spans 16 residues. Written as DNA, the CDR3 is TGTGCCACCAGCAGAGATTCAGGGTTCGGGAGTTCACCCCTCCACTTT. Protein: CATSRDSGFGSSPLHF. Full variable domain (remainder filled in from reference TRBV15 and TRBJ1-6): DAMVIQNPRYQVTQFGKPVTLSCSQTLNHNVMYWYQQKSSQAPKLLFHYYDKDFNNEADTPDNFQSRRPNTSFCFLDIRSPGLGDTAMYLCATSRDSGFGSSPLHFGNGTRLTVT.

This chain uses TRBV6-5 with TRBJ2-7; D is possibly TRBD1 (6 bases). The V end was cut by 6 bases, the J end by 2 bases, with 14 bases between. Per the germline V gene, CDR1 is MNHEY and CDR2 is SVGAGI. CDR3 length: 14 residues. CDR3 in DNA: TGTGCCAGCAGCCTGACAGGCACGACCTACGAGCAGTACTTC. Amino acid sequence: CASSLTGTTYEQYF.

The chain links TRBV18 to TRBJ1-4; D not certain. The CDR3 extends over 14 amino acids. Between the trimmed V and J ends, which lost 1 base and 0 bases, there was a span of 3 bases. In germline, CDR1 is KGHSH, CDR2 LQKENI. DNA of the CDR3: TGTGCCAGCTCACCACTACCAACTAATGAAAAACTGTTTTTT. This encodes CASSPLPTNEKLFF.

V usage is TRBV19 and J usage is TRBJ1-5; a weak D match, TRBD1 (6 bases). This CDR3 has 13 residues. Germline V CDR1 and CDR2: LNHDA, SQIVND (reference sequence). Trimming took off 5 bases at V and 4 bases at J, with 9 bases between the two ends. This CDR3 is CASSGTKNQPQHF. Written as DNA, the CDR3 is TGTGCCAGTAGTGGGACAAAAAATCAGCCCCAGCATTTT.

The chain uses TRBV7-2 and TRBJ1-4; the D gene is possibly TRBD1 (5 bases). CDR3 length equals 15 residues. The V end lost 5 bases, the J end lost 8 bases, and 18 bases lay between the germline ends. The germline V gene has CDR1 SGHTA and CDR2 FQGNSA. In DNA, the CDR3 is TGTGCCAGCAGCCCCGGTTGGGGCGCGGGGGAAAAACTGTTTTTT. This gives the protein CASSPGWGAGEKLFF.

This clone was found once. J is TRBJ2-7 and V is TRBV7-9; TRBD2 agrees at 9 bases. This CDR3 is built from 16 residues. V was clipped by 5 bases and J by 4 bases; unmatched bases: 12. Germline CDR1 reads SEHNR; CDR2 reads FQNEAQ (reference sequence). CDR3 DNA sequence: TGTGCCAGCAGCCCCTGGGGGCGGGGGGGCACTTACGAGCAGTACTTC. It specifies CASSPWGRGGTYEQYF.

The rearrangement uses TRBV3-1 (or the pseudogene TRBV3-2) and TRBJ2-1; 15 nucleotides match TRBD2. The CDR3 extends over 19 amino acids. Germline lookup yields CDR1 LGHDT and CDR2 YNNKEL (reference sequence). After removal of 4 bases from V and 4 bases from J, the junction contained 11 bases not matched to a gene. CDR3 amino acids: CASSLGLAGGPVSYNEQFF. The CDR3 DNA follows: TGTGCCAGCAGCCTTGGACTAGCGGGAGGGCCGGTGAGTTACAATGAGCAGTTCTTC.

The CDR3 region is CASSVTGGGETQYF. In DNA form, the CDR3 reads TGTGCCAGTAGTGTCACAGGCGGTGGAGAGACCCAGTACTTC. The chain joins TRBV19 to TRBJ2-5, with TRBD1 as a possible D gene (5 bases). The CDR3 runs to 14 residues. Trimming removed 5 bases from V and 4 bases from J, with 14 bases in between. CDR1 is LNHDA and CDR2 is SQIVND in the germline V gene (reference sequence).

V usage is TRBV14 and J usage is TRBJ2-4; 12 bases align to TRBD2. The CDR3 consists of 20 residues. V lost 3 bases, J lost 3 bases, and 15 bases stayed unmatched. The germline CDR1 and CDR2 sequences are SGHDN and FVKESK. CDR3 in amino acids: CASSHPSGRALEYGKNIQYF. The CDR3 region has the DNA TGTGCCAGCAGCCACCCTAGCGGGAGGGCCCTCGAGTACGGCAAAAACATTCAGTACTTC.